This T cell receptor beta chain appears in the sequencing data of a study of response to subunit inactivated influenza vaccine. The study's findings and limits: After each seasonal influenza vaccination, few new T cells are recruited, the authors suggested.

Points on this clonotype: Its antigen is not known.

V gave up 3 bases and J gave up 0 bases, with 8 bases separating them. The CDR3 is made up of 14 amino acids. MiXCR was run by TCRdb on the RT-PCR reads, yielding one entry per CDR3 protein. In the table there are around 650,000 distinct CDR3 sequences, less than 20% of which are singletons. Sequenced material: PBMCs from blood, taken 11 to 12 days after vaccination. The sequence derives from a man aged 50 to 60 who received an inactivated influenza vaccine. This chain uses TRBV23-1 with TRBJ1-1; D remains ambiguous. TRBV23-1 is treated as an ORF (open reading frame) with a function not yet certain. The CDR3 coding sequence is TGCGCCAGCAGTCATCCGGGCCTGAACACTGAAGCTTTCTTT. Its protein is CASSHPGLNTEAFF.